This TCR beta chain was observed in a study of cytomegalovirus exposure and HLA in healthy donors. Study-level findings and limits: Most TCR beta V segments were productive about 87% or about 30% of the time in an earlier analysis.

PCR employed 60 Vbeta and 13 Jbeta primers. The method was immunoSEQ multiplex PCR; TCRdb's version includes in-frame clones alone and lacks a portion of them. This table has roughly 96,000 clones, 65% to 85% appearing once. This clone was detected only a few times. The target antigen is unknown. V was pared by 5 bases and J by 7 bases, with 6 bases of the junction left unmatched. From germline, CDR1 is SGHAT and CDR2 FQNNGV. The CDR3 is made up of 15 amino acids. The sample was PBMCs. The rearrangement uses TRBV11-2 and TRBJ2-1, with 12 bases identical to TRBD2. The source of this sequence is a female donor in good health and CMV-seropositive. CDR3 sequence: CASSPMGTSGNEQFF. The CDR3 DNA is TGTGCCAGCAGCCCCATGGGGACTAGCGGGAATGAGCAGTTCTTC.